These 17 T cell receptor beta chains originate from one sample sequenced in a study of control samples from healthy donors and cancer patients. The table came from immunoSEQ multiplex PCR; TCRdb's copy has only in-frame clones and leaves some out. This table has 28,000 or so clones, 75% to 90% appearing once. The source material was PBMCs. The receptors shown here come from a man aged 60 to 69 with colorectal cancer.

This chain connects TRBV7-9 to TRBJ1-2; possibly TRBD1 for D (6 bases). The length of the CDR3 is 13 residues. Deletions cut 6 bases from V and 6 bases from J, with 14 bases between. Germline V CDR1 and CDR2: SEHNR, FQNEAQ (reference sequence). The chain's CDR3 is CASSPQGRDGYTF. The CDR3, as DNA: TGTGCCAGCAGTCCACAGGGTCGGGATGGCTACACCTTC.

The count of this clone is one. V usage is TRBV4-1 and J usage is TRBJ1-1; D is unclear. V lost 4 bases and J lost 1, with 22 bases in between. This CDR3 comprises 18 residues. Germline CDR1 is MGHRA and CDR2 is YSYEKL. The CDR3 DNA reads TGCGCCAGCAGCCCCCGGGCCCTACTCAAGGGTAAGAACACTGAAGCTTTCTTT. Residues: CASSPRALLKGKNTEAFF.

The rearrangement joins TRBV7-8 to TRBJ2-1; TRBD2 might be the D (5 bases). CDR3 size: 15 residues. V gave up 2 bases and J gave up 7 bases, with 15 bases separating them. Germline values: CDR1 SGHVS, CDR2 FQNEAQ. CDR3: CASSLRVSGENEQFF. The CDR3 DNA reads as TGTGCCAGCAGCTTAAGGGTCAGCGGCGAGAATGAGCAGTTCTTC.

This chain connects TRBV25-1 to TRBJ2-5, with D maybe TRBD2 (5 bases). The CDR3 is made up of 15 amino acids. Germline CDR1 and CDR2: MGHDK and SYGVNS. Between the trimmed V and J ends, which lost 5 bases and 5 bases, there was a span of 18 bases. Here the CDR3 reads CASSPLGSLGETQYF. In DNA, the CDR3 is TGTGCCAGCAGTCCCCTGGGGAGTCTCGGGGAGACCCAGTACTTC.

The chain employs TRBV10-3 and TRBJ2-1, with TRBD2 matching 14 bases. The V and J ends lost 7 bases and 6 bases, in that order; junction bases with no gene match: 2. CDR1 is ENHRY, CDR2 SYGVKD, per germline. This CDR3 comprises 14 residues. CDR3 in amino acids: CAITTSGGANEQFF. The CDR3, as DNA: TGTGCCATCACGACTAGCGGGGGGGCCAATGAGCAGTTCTTC.

This clone was counted a single time. The chain employs TRBV4-3 and TRBJ1-4, with D unresolved. CDR3 size: 16 residues. V lost 4 bases to trimming and J lost 0 bases, with 12 bases between them. Germline assignment: CDR1 LGHNA and CDR2 YSLEER. Written as DNA, the CDR3 is TGCGCCAGCAGCCGGACCGAACGCACAACTAATGAAAAACTGTTTTTT. Its translation: CASSRTERTTNEKLFF.

The J gene is TRBJ1-2, the V gene TRBV4-1; D might be TRBD1 (5 bases). The germline V and J ends were trimmed by 5 bases and 2 bases, with 9 bases remaining between them. The CDR3 loop spans 13 amino acids. Germline V gene sequence: CDR1 MGHRA, CDR2 YSYEKL. The CDR3 reads CASSARDNYGYTF. CDR3 nucleotide sequence: TGCGCCAGCAGCGCCCGGGACAACTATGGCTACACCTTC.

This chain uses TRBV4-3 with TRBJ2-1, with D perhaps matching TRBD2 (5 bases). The CDR3 contains 15 residues. Germline CDR1 reads LGHNA; CDR2 reads YSLEER. The ends were cut back, 3 bases at V and 0 bases at J, with 9 bases in the middle. In DNA form, the CDR3 reads TGCGCCAGCAGCCAGAGGGCTTACTCCTACAATGAGCAGTTCTTC. Encoded protein: CASSQRAYSYNEQFF.

This chain links TRBV20-1 with TRBJ1-4, with D possibly being TRBD1 (6 bases). The CDR3 spans 11 residues. V was cut by 6 bases and J by 5 bases, with 7 bases left in between. The germline CDR1 and CDR2 sequences are DFQATT and SNEGSKA (reference sequence). The CDR3 DNA reads TGCAGTGCCCAGGGGAATGAAAAACTGTTTTTT. It translates to CSAQGNEKLFF.

The J gene is TRBJ1-1, the V gene TRBV7-9; D gene unclear. Per germline, CDR1 SEHNR and CDR2 FQNEAQ (reference sequence). This CDR3 has 18 residues. Trimming removed 3 bases at V and 0 bases at J, with 20 bases between. This CDR3 reads CASSFDISLGRMNTEAFF. The CDR3 DNA is TGTGCCAGCAGCTTTGATATATCACTGGGCCGTATGAACACTGAAGCTTTCTTT.

The chain employs TRBV14 and TRBJ2-1; 10 bases line up with TRBD1. The V segment lost 3 bases and the J segment 9 bases; nucleotides outside the gene matches: 8. CDR1 and CDR2 (germline): SGHDN, FVKESK. CDR3 length equals 15 residues. The CDR3 loop is CASSHLDRGEFEQFF. CDR3 sequence (DNA): TGTGCCAGCAGCCACCTGGACAGGGGGGAGTTTGAGCAGTTCTTC. Filled out from reference TRBV14 and TRBJ2-1, the complete variable domain reads EAGVTQFPSHSVIEKGQTVTLRCDPISGHDNLYWYRRVMGKEIKFLLHFVKESKQDESGMPNNRFLAERTGGTYSTLKVQPAELEDSGVYFCASSHLDRGEFEQFFGPGTRLTVL.

V and J are TRBV4-1 and TRBJ2-3; TRBD2 might be the D (5 bases). Germline CDR1 MGHRA, CDR2 YSYEKL. CDR3 length: 15 amino acids. The V end was cut by 1 base, the J end by 0 bases, with 8 bases between. CDR3 residues: CASSQGRSSTDTQYF. CDR3 DNA: TGCGCCAGCAGCCAAGGGAGGAGCAGCACAGATACGCAGTATTTT.

The chain joins TRBV29-1 to TRBJ2-7; TRBD2 matches 13 bases. The CDR3 runs 14 residues. Germline assignment: CDR1 SQVTM and CDR2 ANQGSEA. V lost 3 bases and J lost 3; bases outside the gene matches: 2. The chain's CDR3 is CSVERLAGGYEQYF. As DNA, the CDR3 is TGCAGCGTTGAGAGACTAGCGGGGGGCTACGAGCAGTACTTC.

The chain joins TRBV14 to TRBJ2-2; D call uncertain. There are 14 residues in the CDR3. Trimming stripped 3 bases from V and 5 bases from J, with 10 bases between. The germline V gene encodes CDR1 SGHDN and CDR2 FVKESK. The CDR3 is CASSHLLRTGELFF. Here the CDR3 DNA reads TGTGCCAGCAGCCACCTACTTAGGACCGGGGAGCTGTTTTTT. The full variable domain, in which reference TRBV14 and TRBJ2-2 provide the parts outside the CDR3, is EAGVTQFPSHSVIEKGQTVTLRCDPISGHDNLYWYRRVMGKEIKFLLHFVKESKQDESGMPNNRFLAERTGGTYSTLKVQPAELEDSGVYFCASSHLLRTGELFFGEGSRLTVL.

The genes are TRBV9 and TRBJ1-2; D is perhaps TRBD1 (5 bases). Trimming stripped 0 bases from V and 2 bases from J, with 8 bases between. CDR1 and CDR2 (germline): SGDLS, YYNGEE. This CDR3 is built from 14 residues. CDR3 DNA sequence: TGTGCCAGCAGCGTAGTTCAGGGAAACTATGGCTACACCTTC. It specifies CASSVVQGNYGYTF.

This clone occurred once. This chain links TRBV2 with TRBJ1-4, with D tentatively TRBD1 (5 bases). Trimming stripped 0 bases from V and 4 bases from J, with 9 bases between. Germline V gene lookup returns CDR1 SNHLY and CDR2 FYNNEI. The CDR3 length is 15 residues. CDR3 DNA: TGTGCCAGCAGTGAAGCGCTTAGGGGTAATGAAAAACTGTTTTTT. Translated, it gives CASSEALRGNEKLFF. Full variable domain (rest looked up from reference TRBV2 and TRBJ1-4): EPEVTQTPSHQVTQMGQEVILRCVPISNHLYFYWYRQILGQKVEFLVSFYNNEISEKSEIFDDQFSVERPDGSNFTLKIRSTKLEDSAMYFCASSEALRGNEKLFFGSGTQLSVL.

This chain uses TRBV7-9 with TRBJ2-7, with TRBD2 matching over 8 bases. The CDR3 covers 15 residues. V dropped 4 bases and J dropped 5; count of bases not matched to a gene: 10. Germline CDR1 SEHNR, CDR2 FQNEAQ (reference sequence). The CDR3: CASSSKGSGVDEQYF. The CDR3 DNA reads TGTGCCAGCAGCTCGAAGGGTAGCGGGGTTGACGAGCAGTACTTC. The variable domain in full, with the rest retrieved from reference TRBV7-9 and TRBJ2-7, is DTGVSQNPRHKITKRGQNVTFRCDPISEHNRLYWYRQTLGQGPEFLTYFQNEAQLEKSRLLSDRFSAERPKGSFSTLEIQRTEQGDSAMYLCASSSKGSGVDEQYFGPGTRLTVT.